Presented here are 20 T cell receptor beta chains from one specimen sequenced in a study of beta chain features in type 1 diabetes. Study conclusions and caveats: Type 1 diabetes patients had TCRB CDR3s that were shorter (moderately but significantly so) in all four CD4+ subsets.

No antigen has been assigned to these receptors. Expressed TCRB transcripts got sequenced, as all isolated RNA was reverse transcribed. Profiling relied on immunoSEQ multiplex PCR, and the TCRdb table lists in-frame clones only, not all of them. Among roughly 51,000 clones listed, under 60% were seen once. Material: Tregs from blood. These TCRs come from a woman in her thirties or forties with type 1 diabetes.

V is TRBV5-6 and J is TRBJ1-2; D may be TRBD1 (5 bases). There are 14 residues in the CDR3. V lost 3 bases, J lost 4 bases, and 13 bases lay in between. The V gene's germline CDR1 is SGHDT and CDR2 YYEEEE. DNA of the CDR3: TGTGCCAGCAGCTACTTCAGGGTGGGCTATGGCTACACCTTC. This sequence encodes CASSYFRVGYGYTF.

This rearrangement joins TRBV2 to TRBJ1-5; D is perhaps TRBD1 (5 bases). The CDR3 is 13 amino acids. Trimming removed 6 bases from V and 6 bases from J, with 12 bases in between. Germline lookup yields CDR1 SNHLY and CDR2 FYNNEI. The CDR3 bases are TGTGCCAGCAGGGGGCTGGGCGGTCAGCCCCAGCATTTT. Translating gives CASRGLGGQPQHF.

J is TRBJ2-1 and V is TRBV28, with 9 bases identical to TRBD2. Germline V gives CDR1 MDHEN, CDR2 SYDVKM. V shed 5 bases, J shed 2 bases, and the junction held 4 bases outside the gene matches. The CDR3 contains 15 residues. CDR3 sequence: CASSPLAGTYNEQFF. The CDR3 DNA reads as TGTGCCAGCAGTCCCCTAGCGGGAACCTACAATGAGCAGTTCTTC.

This clone was observed a few times. The chain combines TRBV7-2 with TRBJ2-2; tentatively, D is TRBD2 (5 bases). The CDR3 extends over 14 amino acids. In germline, CDR1 is SGHTA, CDR2 FQGNSA. Trimming left V 5 bases short and J 1 base short, with 8 bases between. CDR3 protein: CASSPGLNTGELFF. CDR3 coding DNA: TGTGCCAGCAGCCCCGGACTGAACACCGGGGAGCTGTTTTTT.

The J gene is TRBJ1-1, the V gene TRBV7-3; 7 bases are shared with TRBD1. After removal of 5 bases from V and 6 bases from J, the junction contained 6 bases not matched to a gene. Looked up from germline, CDR1 is SGHTA and CDR2 is FQGTGA. The CDR3 has 13 amino acids. CDR3 in amino acids: CASSATGPSEAFF. For the CDR3, the DNA is TGTGCCAGCAGCGCGACAGGGCCATCTGAAGCTTTCTTT.

The chain is built from TRBV4-1 and TRBJ2-3, with 11 bases that match TRBD2. The CDR3 extends over 17 amino acids. CDR1 and CDR2 from the germline V gene are MGHRA and YSYEKL. The V gene end was trimmed by 0 bases and the J gene end by 4 bases; junction bases not matched to a gene: 6. CDR3 residues: CASSQDRLAGGADTQYF. DNA for the CDR3: TGCGCCAGCAGCCAAGATAGGCTAGCGGGGGGAGCAGATACGCAGTATTTT.

The chain recombines TRBV29-1 with TRBJ1-5, with a tentative D call TRBD1 (5 bases). Trimming cost V 4 bases and J 6 bases, with 13 bases left between them. Germline values: CDR1 SQVTM, CDR2 ANQGSEA. This CDR3 contains 13 residues. CDR3 protein: CSVAGGAGQPQHF. DNA of the CDR3: TGCAGCGTTGCGGGCGGGGCAGGTCAGCCCCAGCATTTT. Based on the CDR3 plus reference TRBV29-1 and TRBJ1-5, the full variable domain is SAVISQKPSRDICQRGTSLTIQCQVDSQVTMMFWYRQQPGQSLTLIATANQGSEATYESGFVIDKFPISRPNLTFSTLTVSNMSPEDSSIYLCSVAGGAGQPQHFGDGTRLSIL.

The J gene is TRBJ2-7, the V gene TRBV28; 9 bases align to TRBD1. Germline V gene data show CDR1 as MDHEN and CDR2 as SYDVKM. This CDR3 comprises 14 residues. Unmatched junction bases numbered 14, after V lost 11 bases and J lost 6 bases. The CDR3 here is CASRPVTGGVEQYF. CDR3 sequence (DNA): TGTGCCTCCCGCCCTGTTACAGGGGGCGTCGAGCAGTACTTC.

The chain links TRBV7-2 to TRBJ1-1; no clear D gene. This CDR3 spans 16 amino acids. In germline, CDR1 is SGHTA, CDR2 FQGNSA. The V gene lost 3 bases and the J gene lost 5 bases, with 19 bases spanning the gap. The chain's CDR3 is CASSLRGLTGRTEAFF. CDR3 nucleotide sequence: TGTGCCAGCAGCTTGAGAGGTCTCACCGGCAGAACTGAAGCTTTCTTT.

The chain employs TRBV7-2 and TRBJ1-2; D perhaps matches TRBD1 (6 bases). This CDR3 has 17 residues. Germline V gene data show CDR1 as SGHTA and CDR2 as FQGNSA. V was pared by 5 bases and J by 4 bases, with 23 bases between. CDR3 DNA sequence: TGTGCCAGCAGCCAAAATCTCCGGGACATAGGGCTCTATGGCTACACCTTC. Amino acids: CASSQNLRDIGLYGYTF.

This clone appeared a few times. CDR3 protein: CASSLAPSATGLRSGYTF. CDR3 coding DNA: TGTGCCAGCAGCTTAGCCCCCTCCGCGACAGGCCTCCGTAGTGGCTACACCTTC. The rearrangement uses TRBV5-5 and TRBJ1-2; tentatively, D is TRBD1 (6 bases). The V gene's germline CDR1 is SGHKS and CDR2 YYEKEE (reference sequence). This CDR3 is built from 18 residues. V shed 2 bases and J shed 7 bases, with 27 bases lying between them.

This chain uses TRBV2 with TRBJ2-7; D might be TRBD1 (5 bases). The CDR3 extends over 11 amino acids. The V end lost 8 bases, the J end lost 3 bases, and 8 bases lay between the germline ends. Germline CDR1 is SNHLY and CDR2 is FYNNEI. The DNA for the CDR3 is TGTGCCAGCCGCCAGGGCTACGAGCAGTACTTC. Translated: CASRQGYEQYF. Together with reference TRBV2 and TRBJ2-7, the CDR3 gives the full variable domain: EPEVTQTPSHQVTQMGQEVILRCVPISNHLYFYWYRQILGQKVEFLVSFYNNEISEKSEIFDDQFSVERPDGSNFTLKIRSTKLEDSAMYFCASRQGYEQYFGPGTRLTVT.

The chain uses TRBV19 and TRBJ2-2; TRBD2 matches at 9 bases. With V trimmed by 5 bases and J by 2 bases, 3 bases remained unmatched. The CDR3 has 15 amino acids. Germline CDR1 LNHDA, CDR2 SQIVND (reference sequence). The CDR3, as DNA: TGTGCCAGTAGTCCACTAGCGGGTAACACCGGGGAGCTGTTTTTT. Amino acids: CASSPLAGNTGELFF.

The V gene is TRBV4-2, the J gene TRBJ2-7, with 9 nucleotides matching TRBD1. V dropped 3 bases and J dropped 2; count of bases not matched to a gene: 5. Germline V gives CDR1 LGHNA, CDR2 YNFKEQ. The CDR3 covers 15 residues. In DNA, the CDR3 is TGTGCCAGCAGCCATCGGGACAGGGTCGCCTACGAGCAGTACTTC. Residues: CASSHRDRVAYEQYF.

The V call is TRBV9, the J call TRBJ2-5; 8 positions match TRBD2. V lost 3 bases, J lost 5 bases, and 9 bases stayed unmatched. The germline V gene encodes CDR1 SGDLS and CDR2 YYNGEE. The CDR3 covers 15 residues. CDR3 bases: TGTGCCAGCAGCGATCGGGGGGGGTTTGCTGAGACCCAGTACTTC. This codes for CASSDRGGFAETQYF.

The chain combines TRBV11-2 with TRBJ2-5; D is unresolved. Looked up from germline, CDR1 is SGHAT and CDR2 is FQNNGV. V was cut by 1 base and J by 5 bases, with 5 bases left in between. CDR3 length: 12 amino acids. The CDR3 loop reads CASSLVEETQYF. The CDR3 region has the DNA TGTGCCAGCAGCTTAGTAGAGGAGACCCAGTACTTC.

The rearrangement uses TRBV7-3 and TRBJ1-1; 7 bases line up with TRBD1. CDR1 and CDR2 (germline): SGHTA, FQGTGA. The length of the CDR3 is 15 residues. After removal of 6 bases from V and 0 bases from J, the junction contained 7 bases not matched to a gene. The CDR3: CASRKTGTVNTEAFF. CDR3 nucleotides: TGTGCCAGCAGAAAAACCGGGACAGTGAACACTGAAGCTTTCTTT. The complete variable domain, with remaining parts taken from reference TRBV7-3 and TRBJ1-1, reads GAGVSQTPSNKVTEKGKYVELRCDPISGHTALYWYRQSLGQGPEFLIYFQGTGAADDSGLPNDRFFAVRPEGSVSTLKIQRTERGDSAVYLCASRKTGTVNTEAFFGQGTRLTVV.

This sequence joins TRBV29-1 and TRBJ1-1; TRBD1 matches 7 bases. V shed 7 bases, J shed 5 bases, and the junction held 7 bases outside the gene matches. This CDR3 comprises 12 residues. The germline CDR1 and CDR2 sequences are SQVTM and ANQGSEA. The CDR3 region has the DNA TGCAGCGCAGCGGACAGGCCGACTGAAGCTTTCTTT. It specifies CSAADRPTEAFF.

There are a few counts of this clone. CDR3 coding DNA: TGTGCCAGCAGTGTTGGAGGATATCAGCCCCAGCATTTT. Translating gives CASSVGGYQPQHF. V gene TRBV25-1 combines with J gene TRBJ1-5; D not resolved. Trimming cost V 4 bases and J 5 bases, with 9 bases left between them. Germline CDR1 is MGHDK and CDR2 is SYGVNS. The CDR3 runs 13 residues. Filled out from reference TRBV25-1 and TRBJ1-5, the complete variable domain reads EADIYQTPRYLVIGTGKKITLECSQTMGHDKMYWYQQDPGMELHLIHYSYGVNSTEKGDLSSESTVSRIRTEHFPLTLESARPSHTSQYLCASSVGGYQPQHFGDGTRLSIL.

The V and J genes are TRBV28 and TRBJ1-1, with D tentatively TRBD1 (5 bases). Germline V lookup: CDR1 MDHEN, CDR2 SYDVKM. The V gene lost 6 bases and the J gene lost 5 bases, with 13 bases spanning the gap. The CDR3 consists of 13 residues. CDR3 region: CASRSRGRTEAFF. The CDR3 DNA is TGTGCCAGCAGATCTAGGGGAAGAACTGAAGCTTTCTTT.